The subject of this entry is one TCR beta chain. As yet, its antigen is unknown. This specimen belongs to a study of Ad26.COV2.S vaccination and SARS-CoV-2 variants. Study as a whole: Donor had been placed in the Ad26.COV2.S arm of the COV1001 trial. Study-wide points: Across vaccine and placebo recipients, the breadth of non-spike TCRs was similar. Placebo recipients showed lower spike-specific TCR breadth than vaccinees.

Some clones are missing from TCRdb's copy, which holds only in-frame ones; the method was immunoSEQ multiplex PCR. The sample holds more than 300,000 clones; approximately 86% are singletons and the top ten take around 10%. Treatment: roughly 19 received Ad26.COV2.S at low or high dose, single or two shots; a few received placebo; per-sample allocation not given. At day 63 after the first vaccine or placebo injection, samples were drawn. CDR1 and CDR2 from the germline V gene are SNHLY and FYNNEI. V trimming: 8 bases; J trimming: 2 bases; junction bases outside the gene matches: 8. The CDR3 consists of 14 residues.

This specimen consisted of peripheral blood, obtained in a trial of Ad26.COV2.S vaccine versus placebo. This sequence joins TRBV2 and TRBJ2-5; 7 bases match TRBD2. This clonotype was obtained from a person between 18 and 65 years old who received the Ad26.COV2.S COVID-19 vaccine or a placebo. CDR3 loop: CASLASGLQETQYF. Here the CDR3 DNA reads TGTGCCAGCCTGGCTAGCGGCCTTCAAGAGACCCAGTACTTC.